The sequence of this T cell receptor (beta chain) was determined in a study of T-cell memory formation after mild COVID-19. From 5'RACE with constant-segment primers came TCR alpha and TCR beta cDNA libraries that carried sample barcodes and UMIs. TCRdb reprocessed the 5' RACE reads via MiXCR and lists one record per CDR3 protein. The data contain hundreds of thousands of distinct CDR3 sequences, around 20% of them seen just once; the ten biggest clones take up under 15%. Study-level points and caveats: Pre-infection memory held some responding clones, suggesting pre-existing cross-reactive T cells responded. There was no confirmation that second-wave clones peaking on day 37 were SARS-CoV-2 specific. Day 15 to 85 contracting clones showed balanced CD4/CD8; day 15 to 37 expanders favored CD4+.

The V segment lost 6 bases and the J segment 4 bases; nucleotides outside the gene matches: 9. Germline V gene data show CDR1 as DFQATT and CDR2 as SNEGSKA (reference sequence). The length of the CDR3 is 14 residues. Regarding this clonotype: Antigen specificity is unknown.

Sequencing input: PBMCs or a T cell subset sorted from them (not recorded which). The rearrangement uses TRBV20-1 and TRBJ1-2; 9 nucleotides match TRBD1. The origin of this receptor is an adult woman who had mild COVID-19 (a few samples of this study predate the infection). Cell type and time point are not known. CDR3 sequence (DNA): TGCAGTGCCCCCGGGGACAGGGCCCTCTATGGCTACACCTTC. It is translated as CSAPGDRALYGYTF.